This TCR beta chain was obtained from a study of radiation and T cells in renal cell carcinoma. Study results and caveats: Compared with controls, irradiated tumors showed greater TCR clonality.

The germline V gene encodes CDR1 ENHRY and CDR2 SYGVKD. The junction had 4 bases not matched to a gene; V was cut back by 2 bases and J by 6 bases. CDR3 length equals 14 residues. The method was immunoSEQ multiplex PCR; TCRdb's version includes in-frame clones alone and lacks a portion of them. The sample holds 22,000 or so clones; more than 40% are singletons and the top ten take 16%. Treatment indicated: 15 Gy SBRT to primary tumor, nephrectomy 4 weeks later. This clone was picked up a small number of times. Its antigen is undetermined. The specimen comprised tumor tissue, sampled from a patient whose treatment included radiotherapy and nephrectomy. The rearrangement uses TRBV10-3 and TRBJ1-1; the match to TRBD1 covers 9 bases. The clonotype originates from a woman between 45 and 60 years old with renal cell carcinoma. In DNA, the CDR3 is TGTGCCATCAGTGAGGGACAGGGGTTCGCTGAAGCTTTCTTT. It yields the protein CAISEGQGFAEAFF.